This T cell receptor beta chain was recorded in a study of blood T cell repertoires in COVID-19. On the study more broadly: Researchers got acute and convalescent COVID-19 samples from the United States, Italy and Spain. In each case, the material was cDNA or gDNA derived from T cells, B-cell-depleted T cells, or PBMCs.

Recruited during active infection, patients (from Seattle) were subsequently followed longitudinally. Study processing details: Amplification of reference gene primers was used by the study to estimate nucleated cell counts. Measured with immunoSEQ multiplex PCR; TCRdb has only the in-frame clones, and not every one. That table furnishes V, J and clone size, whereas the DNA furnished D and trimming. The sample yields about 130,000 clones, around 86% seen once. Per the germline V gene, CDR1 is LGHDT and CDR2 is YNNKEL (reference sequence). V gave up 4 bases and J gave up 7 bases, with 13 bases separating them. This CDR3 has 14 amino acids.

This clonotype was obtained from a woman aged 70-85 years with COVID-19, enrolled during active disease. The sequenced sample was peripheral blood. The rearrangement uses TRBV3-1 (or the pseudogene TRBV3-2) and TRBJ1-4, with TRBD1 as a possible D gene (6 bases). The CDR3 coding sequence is TGTGCCAGCAGCCGAGGTCAGGGGAGTGAAAAACTGTTTTTT. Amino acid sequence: CASSRGQGSEKLFF.